This TCR beta chain was sequenced for a study of identical twins. General study findings and limits: A cross-sectional statistical analysis, not follow-up of the same donors, supported the conclusions. Abundant beta clonotypes from cord blood had fewer insertions, unlike memory repertoires, which showed none.

Donors uniformly comprised healthy Caucasians. Each cDNA held unique molecular identifiers, and template switching gave it a universal primer site. TCRdb reprocessed the 5' RACE reads via MiXCR and lists one record per CDR3 protein. This sample has approximately 670,000 distinct CDR3 sequences, with around 6.1% found just once. The CDR3 is made up of 14 amino acids. V was trimmed by 6 bases and J by 5 bases, leaving 15 bases between them. Of note for this clonotype: Its antigen remains unidentified.

The chain employs TRBV12-3 or TRBV12-4 and TRBJ2-3, with D uncertain. This sequence originates from a man in his late teens or twenties in good health. Sequenced material: naive T cells sorted from blood. CDR3 loop: CASSSRVTLDTQYF. The CDR3 region has the DNA TGTGCCAGCAGCTCCCGGGTTACCCTAGATACGCAGTATTTT.